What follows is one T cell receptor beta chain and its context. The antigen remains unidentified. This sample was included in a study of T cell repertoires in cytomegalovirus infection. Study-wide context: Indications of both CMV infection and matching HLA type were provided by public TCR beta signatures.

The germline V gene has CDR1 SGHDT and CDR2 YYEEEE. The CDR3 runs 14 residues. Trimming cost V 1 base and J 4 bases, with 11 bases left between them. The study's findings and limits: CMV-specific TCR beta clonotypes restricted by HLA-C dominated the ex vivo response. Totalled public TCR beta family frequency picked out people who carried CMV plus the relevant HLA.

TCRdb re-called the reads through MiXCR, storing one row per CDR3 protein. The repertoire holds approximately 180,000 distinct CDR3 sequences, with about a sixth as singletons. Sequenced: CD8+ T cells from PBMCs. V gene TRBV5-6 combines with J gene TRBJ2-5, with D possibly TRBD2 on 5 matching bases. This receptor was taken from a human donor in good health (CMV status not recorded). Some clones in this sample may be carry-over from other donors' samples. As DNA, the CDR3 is TGTGCCAGCAGCTTGAGAGCGGCCCGAGAGACCCAGTACTTC. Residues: CASSLRAARETQYF. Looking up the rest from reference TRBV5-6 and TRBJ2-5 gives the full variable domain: DAGVTQSPTHLIKTRGQQVTLRCSPKSGHDTVSWYQQALGQGPQFIFQYYEEEERQRGNFPDRFSGHQFPNYSSELNVNALLLGDSALYLCASSLRAARETQYFGPGTRLLVL.